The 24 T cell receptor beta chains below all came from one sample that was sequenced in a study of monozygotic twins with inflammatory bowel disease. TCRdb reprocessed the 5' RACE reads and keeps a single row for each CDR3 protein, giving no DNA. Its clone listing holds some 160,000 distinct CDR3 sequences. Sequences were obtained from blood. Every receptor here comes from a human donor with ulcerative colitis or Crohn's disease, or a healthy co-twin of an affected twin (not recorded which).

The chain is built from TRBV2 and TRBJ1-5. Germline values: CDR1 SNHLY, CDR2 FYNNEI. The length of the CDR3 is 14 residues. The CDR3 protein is CASNFQRTNQPQHF.

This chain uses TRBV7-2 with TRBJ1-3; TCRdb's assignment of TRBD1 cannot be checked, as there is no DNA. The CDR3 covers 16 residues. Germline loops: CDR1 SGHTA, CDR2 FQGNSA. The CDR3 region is CASSLAPASSGNTIYF. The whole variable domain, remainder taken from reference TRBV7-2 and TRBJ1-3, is GAGVSQSPSNKVTEKGKDVELRCDPISGHTALYWYRQSLGQGLEFLIYFQGNSAPDKSGLPSDRFSAERTGGSVSTLTIQRTQQEDSAVYLCASSLAPASSGNTIYFGEGSWLTVV.

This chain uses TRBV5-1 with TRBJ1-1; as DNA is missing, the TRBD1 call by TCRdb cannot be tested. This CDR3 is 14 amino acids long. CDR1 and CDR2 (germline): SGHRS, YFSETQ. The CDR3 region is CASSSGQMNTEAFF.

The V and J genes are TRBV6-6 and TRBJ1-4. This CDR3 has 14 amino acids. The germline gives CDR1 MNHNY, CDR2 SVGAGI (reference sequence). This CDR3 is CASSYRQHNEKLFF.

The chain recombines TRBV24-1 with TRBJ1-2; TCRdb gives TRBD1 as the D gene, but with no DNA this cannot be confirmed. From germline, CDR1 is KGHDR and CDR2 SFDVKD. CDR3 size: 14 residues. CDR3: CATSENRGPGGYTF.

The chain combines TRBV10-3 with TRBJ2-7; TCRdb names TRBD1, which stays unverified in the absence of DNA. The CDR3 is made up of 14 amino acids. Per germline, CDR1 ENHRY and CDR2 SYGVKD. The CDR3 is CAISEGGVTYEQYF.

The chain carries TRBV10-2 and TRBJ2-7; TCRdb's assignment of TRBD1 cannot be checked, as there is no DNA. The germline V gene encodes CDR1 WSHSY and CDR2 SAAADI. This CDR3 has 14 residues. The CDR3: CASSENRVSYEQYF.

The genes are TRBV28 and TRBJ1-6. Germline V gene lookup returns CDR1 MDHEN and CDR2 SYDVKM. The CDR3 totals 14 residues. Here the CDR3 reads CASSIGLWDSPLHF.

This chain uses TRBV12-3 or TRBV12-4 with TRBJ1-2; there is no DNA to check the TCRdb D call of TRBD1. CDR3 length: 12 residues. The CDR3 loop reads CASIRTGTGYTF.

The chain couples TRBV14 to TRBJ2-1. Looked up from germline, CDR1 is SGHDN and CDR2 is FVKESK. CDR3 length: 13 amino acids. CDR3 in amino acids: CASSQAIEVGQFF.

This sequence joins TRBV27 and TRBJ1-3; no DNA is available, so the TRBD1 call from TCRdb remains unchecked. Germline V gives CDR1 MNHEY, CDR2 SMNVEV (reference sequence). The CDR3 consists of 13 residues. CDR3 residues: CASSPYRGHTIYF.

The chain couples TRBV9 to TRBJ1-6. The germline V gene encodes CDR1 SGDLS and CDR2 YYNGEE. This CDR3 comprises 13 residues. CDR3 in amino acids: CASSVRGDSPLHF. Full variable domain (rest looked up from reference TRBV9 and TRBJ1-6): DSGVTQTPKHLITATGQRVTLRCSPRSGDLSVYWYQQSLDQGLQFLIQYYNGEERAKGNILERFSAQQFPDLHSELNLSSLELGDSALYFCASSVRGDSPLHFGNGTRLTVT.

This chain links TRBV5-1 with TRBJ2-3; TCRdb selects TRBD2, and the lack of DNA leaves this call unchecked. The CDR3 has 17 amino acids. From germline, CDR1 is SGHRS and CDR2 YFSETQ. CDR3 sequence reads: CASSLAETSGRRDTQYF.

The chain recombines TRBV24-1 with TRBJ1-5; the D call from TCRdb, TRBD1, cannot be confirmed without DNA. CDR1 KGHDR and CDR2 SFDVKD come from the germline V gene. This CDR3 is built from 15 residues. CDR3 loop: CATSDPTGPGGPQHF.

The CDR3 region is CASSYKAPYEQYF. J is TRBJ2-7 and V is TRBV6-6. Per germline, CDR1 MNHNY and CDR2 SVGAGI (reference sequence). This CDR3 is 13 amino acids long.

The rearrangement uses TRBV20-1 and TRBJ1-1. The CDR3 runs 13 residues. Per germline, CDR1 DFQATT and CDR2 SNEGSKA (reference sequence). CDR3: CSARDRPNTEAFF.

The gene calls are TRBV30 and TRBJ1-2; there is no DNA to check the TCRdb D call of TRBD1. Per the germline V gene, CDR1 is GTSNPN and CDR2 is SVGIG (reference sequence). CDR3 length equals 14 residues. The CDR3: CAWTPPQAPYGYTF.

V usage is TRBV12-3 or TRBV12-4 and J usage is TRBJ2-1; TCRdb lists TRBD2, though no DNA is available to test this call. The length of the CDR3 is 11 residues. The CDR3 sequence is CASSSGTSEFF.

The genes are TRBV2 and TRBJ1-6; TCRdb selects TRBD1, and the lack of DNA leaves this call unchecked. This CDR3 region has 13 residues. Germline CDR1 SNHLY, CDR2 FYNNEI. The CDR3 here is CASSRDYDSPLHF.

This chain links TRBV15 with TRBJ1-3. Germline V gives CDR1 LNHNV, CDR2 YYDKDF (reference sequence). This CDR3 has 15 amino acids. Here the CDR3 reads CATSRDLGSGNTIYF.

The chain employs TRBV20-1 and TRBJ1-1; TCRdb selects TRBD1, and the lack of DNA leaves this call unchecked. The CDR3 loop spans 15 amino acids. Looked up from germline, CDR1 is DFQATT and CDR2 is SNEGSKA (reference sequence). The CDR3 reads CSARFLRGIYTEAFF.

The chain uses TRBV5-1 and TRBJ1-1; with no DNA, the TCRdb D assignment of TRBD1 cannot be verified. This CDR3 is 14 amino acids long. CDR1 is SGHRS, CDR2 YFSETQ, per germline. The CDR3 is CASSSDRERTEAFF.

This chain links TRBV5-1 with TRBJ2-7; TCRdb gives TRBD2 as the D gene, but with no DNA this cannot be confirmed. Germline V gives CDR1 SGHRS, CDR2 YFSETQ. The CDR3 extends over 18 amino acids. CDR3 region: CASSSIPPSSGQPYEQYF.

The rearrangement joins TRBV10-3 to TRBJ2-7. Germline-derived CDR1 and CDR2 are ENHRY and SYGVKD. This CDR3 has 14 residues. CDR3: CAITPVEGSYEQYF.